The entry below gives a single T cell receptor (beta chain) sequence along with its context. This sample is part of a study of technical replicates of blood from a few donors. Profiled with immunoSEQ multiplex PCR; TCRdb holds only in-frame clones, not every one. The top ten hold approximately 0.25% of the sample, which has fewer than 85,000 clones, roughly 94% seen once. The CDR3 extends over 15 amino acids. V lost 6 bases and J 0 bases, leaving 9 bases between the germline ends. The TCR comes from a human donor in good health. The rearrangement links TRBV23-1 to TRBJ2-6; D not certain. TRBV23-1 is placed among ORFs of uncertain function. Material for sequencing was T cells isolated from PBMCs. For the CDR3, the DNA is TGCGCCAGCAGCACTGACTCCTCTGGGGCCAACGTCCTGACTTTC. Translation gives CASSTDSSGANVLTF.